The clone carrying this T cell receptor (beta chain) is a singleton in its sample. The data derive from a study of T cell changes during pregnancy in multiple sclerosis. The ends were cut back, 7 bases at V and 6 bases at J, with 13 bases in the middle. The germline CDR1 and CDR2 sequences are MNHEY and SVGAGI. CDR3 length equals 13 residues. TCRdb's table, derived via immunoSEQ multiplex PCR, lists solely in-frame clones and lacks some. In the table there are 30,000 to 35,000 clones, around 90% of which are singletons. Sequences were derived from CD8+ T cells from peripheral blood mononuclear cells, sampled in the third trimester of pregnancy. This TCR was sampled from a female donor with multiple sclerosis, enrolled in a pregnancy study. This sequence joins TRBV6-5 and TRBJ2-1, with D maybe TRBD1 (6 bases). CDR3 sequence: CASIGPQGNEQFF. DNA of the CDR3: TGTGCCAGCATCGGGCCACAGGGCAATGAGCAGTTCTTC.